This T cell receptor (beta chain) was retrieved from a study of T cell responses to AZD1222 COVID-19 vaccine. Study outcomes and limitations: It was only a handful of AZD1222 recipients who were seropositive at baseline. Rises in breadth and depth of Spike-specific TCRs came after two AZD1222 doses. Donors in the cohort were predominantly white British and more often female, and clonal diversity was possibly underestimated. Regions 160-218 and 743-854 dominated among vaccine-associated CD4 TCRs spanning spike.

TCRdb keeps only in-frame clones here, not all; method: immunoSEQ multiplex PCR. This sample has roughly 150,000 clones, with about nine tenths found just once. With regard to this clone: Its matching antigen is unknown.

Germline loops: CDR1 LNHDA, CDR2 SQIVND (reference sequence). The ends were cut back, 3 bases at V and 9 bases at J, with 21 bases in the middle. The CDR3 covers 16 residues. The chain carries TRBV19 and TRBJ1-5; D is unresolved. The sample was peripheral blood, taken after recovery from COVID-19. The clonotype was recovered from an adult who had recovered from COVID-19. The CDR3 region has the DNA TGTGCCAGTAGTATGGATCGTGGCGGGGTCCTGGGGCCCCAGCATTTT. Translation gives CASSMDRGGVLGPQHF.